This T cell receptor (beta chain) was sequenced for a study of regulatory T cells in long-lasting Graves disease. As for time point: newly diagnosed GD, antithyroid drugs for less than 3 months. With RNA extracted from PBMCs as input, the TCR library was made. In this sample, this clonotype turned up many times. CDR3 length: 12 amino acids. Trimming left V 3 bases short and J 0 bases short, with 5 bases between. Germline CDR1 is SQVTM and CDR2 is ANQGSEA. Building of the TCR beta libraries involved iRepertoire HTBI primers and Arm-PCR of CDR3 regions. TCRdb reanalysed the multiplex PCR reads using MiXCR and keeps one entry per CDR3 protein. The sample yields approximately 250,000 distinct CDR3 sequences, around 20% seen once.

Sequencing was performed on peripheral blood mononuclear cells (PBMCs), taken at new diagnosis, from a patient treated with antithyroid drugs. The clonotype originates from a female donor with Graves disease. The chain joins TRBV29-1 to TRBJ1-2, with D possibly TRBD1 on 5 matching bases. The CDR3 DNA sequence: TGCAGCGTTGACAGGGCTAACTATGGCTACACCTTC. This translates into CSVDRANYGYTF.